This TCR beta chain was sequenced during a study of cytomegalovirus exposure and HLA in healthy donors. Study-wide background: Within the Caucasian-associated ancestry cluster were around 80% of the approximately 400 genotyped donors.

The CDR3 has 12 residues. Trimming took 9 bases from V and 0 from J, leaving 8 bases between them. Germline values: CDR1 MNHEY, CDR2 SVGAGI. This clone was seen a few times. The study ran its PCR with 60 Vbeta and 13 Jbeta primers. Assay: immunoSEQ multiplex PCR; the TCRdb copy retains only in-frame clones and omits some. The profile shows some 160,000 clones, over 75% of them singletons. This TCR derives from a woman in her thirties in good health and CMV-seronegative. Sequencing used PBMCs. V and J are TRBV6-5 and TRBJ1-1; D is ambiguous. The chain's CDR3 is CARAEMNTEAFF. CDR3 nucleotide sequence: TGTGCCAGGGCGGAGATGAACACTGAAGCTTTCTTT.